This T cell receptor (beta chain) was recorded in a study of T cell changes during pregnancy in multiple sclerosis. TCRdb's table, derived via immunoSEQ multiplex PCR, lists solely in-frame clones and lacks some. The sample carries 80,000 to 100,000 clones, less than 95% recorded once. The J segment lost 3 bases and the V segment lost 6 bases, leaving 4 bases of the junction unmatched. The germline CDR1 and CDR2 sequences are ENHRY and SYGVKD. This CDR3 comprises 14 residues. Sample: peripheral blood, taken in the second trimester of pregnancy. The V call is TRBV10-3, the J call TRBJ2-2; 7 bases align to TRBD1. The receptor comes from a female donor in good health, enrolled as a control in a pregnancy study. CDR3 in amino acids: CAIRPGTDTGELFF. CDR3 DNA sequence: TGTGCCATCAGGCCCGGGACAGACACCGGGGAGCTGTTTTTT.